A selection of T cell receptor beta chains follows, all from one sample in a study of blood T cell repertoires in COVID-19. The table came from immunoSEQ multiplex PCR; TCRdb's copy has only in-frame clones and leaves some out. The data show a few hundred thousand clones, about 90% seen once. The material sequenced was PBMCs or T cells enriched from blood (not recorded which). The receptors derive from a woman in her thirties who had recovered from COVID-19. CDR3s include the opening cysteine and the closing phenylalanine or tryptophan. The order of the fields is clone size, V gene, D gene, J gene, CDR3 protein, CDR3 DNA. The D gene is left open where the match is weak. Not all rows give a size; the values are once, few, many and, for expanded clones, a class.

>few|TRBV6-5|TRBD2|TRBJ2-3
CASSISGTITDTQYF
TGTGCCAGCAGTATCTCCGGGACTATAACAGATACGCAGTATTTT
>.|TRBV21-1|.|TRBJ1-2
CASSCKRSYTF
TGTGCCAGCAGCTGTAAGAGGAGCTACACCTTC
>.|TRBV19|TRBD2|TRBJ2-2
CASSSRLAGGPGRTGELFF
TGTGCCAGTAGTTCCCGACTAGCGGGAGGGCCGGGGAGGACCGGGGAGCTGTTTTTT
>.|TRBV5-5|.|TRBJ1-5
CASSLWTDQPQHF
TGTGCCAGCAGCTTATGGACAGATCAGCCCCAGCATTTT
>.|TRBV28|.|TRBJ2-1
CASSSRHSSYNEQFF
TGTGCCAGCAGTTCAAGACATAGCTCCTACAATGAGCAGTTCTTC
>.|TRBV28|TRBD2|TRBJ2-2
CASSLSPTSGRARGELFF
TGTGCCAGCAGTTTATCCCCGACTAGCGGGAGGGCCAGGGGGGAGCTGTTTTTT
>.|TRBV30|TRBD1|TRBJ1-2
CAWRQGAGYTF
TGTGCCTGGAGACAGGGGGCGGGCTACACCTTC
>.|TRBV7-8|TRBD1|TRBJ2-1
CASSLGTGSDNEQFF
TGTGCCAGCAGCTTAGGGACAGGGAGTGACAATGAGCAGTTCTTC
>.|TRBV5-1|.|TRBJ1-2
CASRSGASGYTF
TGCGCCAGCAGATCAGGGGCCAGTGGCTACACCTTC
>.|TRBV18|.|TRBJ2-1
CASSPLRDNEQFF
TGTGCCAGCTCACCCCTTCGCGACAATGAGCAGTTCTTC
>.|TRBV2|TRBD2|TRBJ2-1
CASSFSGIRSYNEQFF
TGTGCCAGCAGTTTTAGCGGGATCAGGTCCTACAATGAGCAGTTCTTC
>.|TRBV6-5|TRBD2|TRBJ2-7
CASSYSLAASYEQYF
TGTGCCAGCAGTTACAGCCTAGCGGCCTCCTACGAGCAGTACTTC
>.|TRBV5-1|.|TRBJ1-1
CASSPGSGMNTEAFF
TGCGCCAGCAGCCCCGGGTCGGGGATGAACACTGAAGCTTTCTTT
>once|TRBV7-9|.|TRBJ1-1
CASRPAGLYTEAFF
TGTGCCAGCAGACCGGCAGGGTTGTACACTGAAGCTTTCTTT
>.|TRBV28|TRBD1|TRBJ1-2
CASSLNVGQGADYGYTF
TGTGCCAGCAGTTTAAATGTTGGACAGGGGGCAGACTATGGCTACACCTTC
>.|TRBV4-2|.|TRBJ2-3
CASSFGGTSTDTQYF
TGTGCCAGCAGCTTTGGCGGGACTAGCACAGATACGCAGTATTTT
>once|TRBV4-1|TRBD1|TRBJ1-2
CASSRGQDYGYTF
TGCGCCAGCAGCCGGGGACAGGACTATGGCTACACCTTC